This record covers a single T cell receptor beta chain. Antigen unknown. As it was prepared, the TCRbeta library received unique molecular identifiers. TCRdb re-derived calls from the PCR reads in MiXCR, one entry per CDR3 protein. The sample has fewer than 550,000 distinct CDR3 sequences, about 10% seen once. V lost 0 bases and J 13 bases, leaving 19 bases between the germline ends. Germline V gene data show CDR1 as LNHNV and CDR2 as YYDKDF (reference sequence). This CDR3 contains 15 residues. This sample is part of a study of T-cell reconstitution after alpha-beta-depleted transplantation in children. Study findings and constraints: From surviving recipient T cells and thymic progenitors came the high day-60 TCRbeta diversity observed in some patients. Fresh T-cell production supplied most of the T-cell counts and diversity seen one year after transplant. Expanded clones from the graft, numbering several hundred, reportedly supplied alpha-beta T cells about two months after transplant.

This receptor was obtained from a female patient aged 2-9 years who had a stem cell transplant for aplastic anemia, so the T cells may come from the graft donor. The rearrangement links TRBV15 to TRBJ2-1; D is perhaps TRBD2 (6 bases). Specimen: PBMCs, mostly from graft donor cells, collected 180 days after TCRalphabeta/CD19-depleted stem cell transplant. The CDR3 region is CATSRDAAGAPDQFF. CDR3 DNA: TGTGCCACCAGCAGAGATGCAGCGGGTGCCCCAGATCAGTTCTTC. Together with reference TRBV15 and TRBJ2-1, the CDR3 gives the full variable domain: DAMVIQNPRYQVTQFGKPVTLSCSQTLNHNVMYWYQQKSSQAPKLLFHYYDKDFNNEADTPDNFQSRRPNTSFCFLDIRSPGLGDTAMYLCATSRDAAGAPDQFFGPGTRLTVL.